In its sample, the clone carrying this TCR beta chain was seen many times. The treatment: PENTA 11 planned treatment interruption arm or continuous ART arm. A 3' RACE protocol on RNA, with unique molecular identifiers, produced the TCR library. MiXCR, run by TCRdb on the 3' RACE reads, gives a single entry per CDR3 protein. This table has about 89,000 distinct CDR3 sequences, less than 7% appearing once. This sample was included in a study of HIV-infected children after antiretroviral therapy interruption. The sequencing used CD45RA+ CD4+ T cells from PBMCs, pooled from several time points, collected from a donor given antiretroviral therapy, either interrupted or continuous. The subset was: naive CD4+ CD45RA+ CD45RO- T cells. The clonotype originates from a pool of human donors with HIV.

The CDR3 DNA sequence: TGTGCCAGCAGTGGACTGAACTCCTACGAGCAGTACTTC. Encoded protein: CASSGLNSYEQYF. This chain connects TRBV2 to TRBJ2-7, with no clear D. This CDR3 has 13 amino acids. V was cut by 4 bases and J by 0 bases, with 7 bases left in between. CDR1 and CDR2 (germline): SNHLY, FYNNEI.